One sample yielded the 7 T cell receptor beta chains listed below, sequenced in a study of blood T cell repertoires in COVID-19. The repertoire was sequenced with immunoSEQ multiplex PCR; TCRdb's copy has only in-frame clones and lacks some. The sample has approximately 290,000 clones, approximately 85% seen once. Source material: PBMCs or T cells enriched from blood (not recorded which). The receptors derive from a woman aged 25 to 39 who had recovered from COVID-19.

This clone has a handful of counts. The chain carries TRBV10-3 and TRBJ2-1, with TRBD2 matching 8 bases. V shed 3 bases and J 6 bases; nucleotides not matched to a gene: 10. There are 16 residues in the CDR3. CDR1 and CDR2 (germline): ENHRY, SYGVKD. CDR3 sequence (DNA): TGTGCCATCAGTGATCGTATTAGCGGGGAGGCCAATGAGCAGTTCTTC. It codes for CAISDRISGEANEQFF.

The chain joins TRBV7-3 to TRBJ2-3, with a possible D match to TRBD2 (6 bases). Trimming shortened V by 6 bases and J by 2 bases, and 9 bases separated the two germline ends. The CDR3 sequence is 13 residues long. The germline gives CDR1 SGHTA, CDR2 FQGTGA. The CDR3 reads CASRLAVTDTQYF. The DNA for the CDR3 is TGTGCCAGCAGGTTAGCGGTCACAGATACGCAGTATTTT.

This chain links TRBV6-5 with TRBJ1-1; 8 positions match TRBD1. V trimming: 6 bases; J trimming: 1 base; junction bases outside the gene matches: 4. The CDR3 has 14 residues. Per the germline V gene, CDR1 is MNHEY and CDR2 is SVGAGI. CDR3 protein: CASRPGGSNTEAFF. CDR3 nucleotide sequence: TGTGCCAGCAGACCAGGGGGCTCGAACACTGAAGCTTTCTTT.

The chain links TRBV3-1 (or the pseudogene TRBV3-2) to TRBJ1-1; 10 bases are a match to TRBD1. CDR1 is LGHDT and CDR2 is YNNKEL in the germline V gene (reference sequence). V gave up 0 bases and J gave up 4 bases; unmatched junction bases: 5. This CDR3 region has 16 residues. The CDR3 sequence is CASSQDPGTGATEAFF. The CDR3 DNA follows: TGTGCCAGCAGCCAAGATCCCGGGACAGGGGCCACTGAAGCTTTCTTT.

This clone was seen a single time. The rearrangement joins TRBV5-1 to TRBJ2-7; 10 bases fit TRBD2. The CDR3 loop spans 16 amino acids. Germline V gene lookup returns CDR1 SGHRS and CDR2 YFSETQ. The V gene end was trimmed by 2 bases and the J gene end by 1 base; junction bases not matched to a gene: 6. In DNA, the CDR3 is TGCGCCAGCAGCTTTTCTAGCGGGGGTCAGTCCTACGAGCAGTACTTC. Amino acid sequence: CASSFSSGGQSYEQYF.

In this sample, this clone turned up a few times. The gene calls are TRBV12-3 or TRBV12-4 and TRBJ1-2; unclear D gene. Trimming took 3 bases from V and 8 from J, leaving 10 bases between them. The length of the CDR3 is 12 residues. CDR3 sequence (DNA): TGTGCCAGCAGTTTTATCGGGAGGGGCTACACCTTC. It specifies CASSFIGRGYTF.

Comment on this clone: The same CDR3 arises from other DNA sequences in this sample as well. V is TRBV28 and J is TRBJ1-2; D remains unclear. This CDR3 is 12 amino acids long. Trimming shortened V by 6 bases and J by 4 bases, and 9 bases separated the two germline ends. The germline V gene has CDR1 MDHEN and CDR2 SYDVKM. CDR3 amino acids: CASRRTGYGYTF. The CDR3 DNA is TGTGCCAGCAGGAGGACTGGCTATGGCTACACCTTC.